A single sample is the source of the 10 T cell receptor beta chains below, sequenced in a study of CD8+ T cells in alopecia areata. Treatment noted: oral pan-JAK inhibitor, 5-10 mg twice daily. After isolation, RNA underwent reverse transcription to generate cDNA as the sequencing template. Measured with immunoSEQ multiplex PCR; TCRdb has only the in-frame clones, and not every one. The repertoire includes 130,000 to 150,000 clones, roughly 82% of them detected once, and approximately 25% sits in the top ten. Sequenced here: CD8+ T cells sorted from blood, sampled at week 4, from a patient treated with tofacitinib. These receptors were collected from a human donor with alopecia areata.

The chain recombines TRBV23-1 with TRBJ2-4; TRBD1 is a possible D gene (6 bases). TRBV23-1 is an ORF, and what it does is uncertain. The CDR3 runs 15 residues. V lost 3 bases, J lost 3 bases, and 12 bases lay in between. The CDR3 nucleotides are TGCGCCAGCAGTCATCCTACAGGGTTCAAAAACATTCAGTACTTC. Translation: CASSHPTGFKNIQYF.

V gene TRBV27 combines with J gene TRBJ2-2; TRBD2 might be the D (7 bases). From germline, CDR1 is MNHEY and CDR2 SMNVEV (reference sequence). V shed 7 bases and J shed 0 bases, with 15 bases lying between them. The CDR3 spans 16 residues. CDR3 nucleotide sequence: TGTGCCAGCAAGGGCGGGGGCCCAGCGAACACCGGGGAGCTGTTTTTT. Translation gives CASKGGGPANTGELFF.

This chain links TRBV4-1 with TRBJ1-1; unclear D gene. Germline V gene data show CDR1 as MGHRA and CDR2 as YSYEKL. V gave up 0 bases and J gave up 10 bases, with 12 bases separating them. The CDR3 is 13 residues long. The CDR3 DNA sequence: TGCGCCAGCAGCCAAGATGGCTTGCAGTCAGCTTTCTTT. Residues: CASSQDGLQSAFF.

This chain connects TRBV18 to TRBJ2-5; D is perhaps TRBD1 (6 bases). Trimming left V 1 base short and J 4 bases short, with 16 bases between. The CDR3 is 16 amino acids. Germline V lookup: CDR1 KGHSH, CDR2 LQKENI. This chain's CDR3 is CASSPLQTQGPETQYF. For the CDR3, the DNA is TGTGCCAGCTCACCACTCCAGACACAGGGCCCAGAGACCCAGTACTTC.

The gene calls are TRBV11-3 and TRBJ2-5; TRBD1 agrees at 8 bases. Losses at the gene ends were 3 bases for V and 4 bases for J; bases not matched to a gene: 4. Germline V gene lookup returns CDR1 SGHNT and CDR2 YENEEA. This CDR3 is 14 amino acids long. CDR3 sequence reads: CASSFAGTGETQYF. In DNA form, the CDR3 reads TGTGCCAGCAGCTTCGCAGGGACAGGAGAGACCCAGTACTTC.

Notes on this clone: Other DNA sequences within the sample encode an identical CDR3. This rearrangement joins TRBV9 to TRBJ2-7; D perhaps matches TRBD2 (5 bases). The CDR3 has 14 residues. Trimming took off 0 bases at V and 2 bases at J, with 9 bases between the two ends. Germline V gives CDR1 SGDLS, CDR2 YYNGEE. In DNA, the CDR3 is TGTGCCAGCAGCGTAGGTGGAGGAACCTACGAGCAGTACTTC. This translates into CASSVGGGTYEQYF.

The CDR3 DNA reads as TGTGCCTGGAGTGGGAATAGGGAGCAGTACTTC. This sequence encodes CAWSGNREQYF. The chain joins TRBV30 to TRBJ2-7, with unresolved D. Trimming took 1 base from V and 7 from J, leaving 8 bases between them. CDR1 is GTSNPN and CDR2 is SVGIG in the germline V gene (reference sequence). The CDR3 sequence is 11 residues long.

V is TRBV7-2 and J is TRBJ2-1, with TRBD2 matching 9 bases. Germline CDR1 and CDR2: SGHTA and FQGNSA. The CDR3 totals 16 residues. V was pared by 4 bases and J by 0 bases, with 4 bases of the junction left unmatched. The DNA of the CDR3 is TGTGCCAGCAGCTCTCTAGCGGGGAGCTCCTACAATGAGCAGTTCTTC. It codes for CASSSLAGSSYNEQFF.

This sequence joins TRBV19 and TRBJ1-1; D is unresolved. The germline V gene encodes CDR1 LNHDA and CDR2 SQIVND (reference sequence). CDR3 length: 12 residues. Trimming shortened V by 3 bases and J by 5 bases, and 7 bases separated the two germline ends. The CDR3 region has the DNA TGTGCCAGTAGTATGGGTTTTACTGAAGCTTTCTTT. Translation: CASSMGFTEAFF.

As DNA, the CDR3 is TGTGCCAGTAGTATAAGAGAGCGGAACACTGAAGCTTTCTTT. This sequence encodes CASSIRERNTEAFF. J is TRBJ1-1 and V is TRBV19; D is uncertain. This CDR3 has 14 residues. Germline-derived CDR1 and CDR2 are LNHDA and SQIVND (reference sequence). V gave up 2 bases and J gave up 1 base, with 8 bases separating them. Supplemented by reference TRBV19 and TRBJ1-1, the full variable domain reads DGGITQSPKYLFRKEGQNVTLSCEQNLNHDAMYWYRQDPGQGLRLIYYSQIVNDFQKGDIAEGYSVSREKKESFPLTVTSAQKNPTAFYLCASSIRERNTEAFFGQGTRLTVV.